The 31 T cell receptor beta chains presented below share a single source sample, sequenced in a study of T cells in narcolepsy. Only in-frame clones appear in the TCRdb table, and some are missing; sequencing was by immunoSEQ multiplex PCR. The table records approximately 25,000 clones, just under 85% of them present only once. The sample taken for sequencing was CD45RA- memory CD4+ T cells from PBMCs. These receptors were collected from a human donor with narcolepsy.

V usage is TRBV6-1 and J usage is TRBJ2-2; a possible D gene is TRBD1 (5 bases). Trimming removed 5 bases from V and 8 bases from J, with 15 bases in between. The germline gives CDR1 MNHNS, CDR2 SASEGT. The length of the CDR3 is 14 residues. The CDR3 region is CASSRTLRNGELFF. The CDR3 DNA is TGTGCCAGCAGTAGGACATTGCGTAATGGGGAGCTGTTTTTT.

This rearrangement joins TRBV2 to TRBJ2-1, with no clear D. The CDR3 runs 13 residues. Germline V CDR1 and CDR2: SNHLY, FYNNEI. Deletions cut 6 bases from V and 4 bases from J, with 10 bases between. The CDR3 coding sequence is TGTGCCAGCAGCGGCGGACGATACAATGAGCAGTTCTTC. Translating it yields CASSGGRYNEQFF.

The chain uses TRBV6-6 and TRBJ2-6; D is uncertain. The CDR3 totals 15 residues. CDR1 MNHNY and CDR2 SVGAGI come from the germline V gene (reference sequence). V was pared by 2 bases and J by 6 bases, with 11 bases between. CDR3 amino acids: CASSYGTAKANVLTF. The CDR3 region has the DNA TGTGCCAGCAGTTACGGAACCGCTAAGGCCAACGTCCTGACTTTC.

V usage is TRBV5-1 and J usage is TRBJ1-5; TRBD1 might be the D (5 bases). CDR3 length equals 15 residues. Germline V gene sequence: CDR1 SGHRS, CDR2 YFSETQ. Trimming pared 0 bases from V and 6 bases from J, leaving 13 bases between. As DNA, the CDR3 is TGCGCCAGCAGCTTGGCTGGGACCCTCACTCAGCCCCAGCATTTT. Amino acid sequence: CASSLAGTLTQPQHF.

This sequence joins TRBV19 and TRBJ2-2, with 8 nucleotides matching TRBD1. This CDR3 is built from 16 residues. The V gene's germline CDR1 is LNHDA and CDR2 SQIVND (reference sequence). V dropped 2 bases and J dropped 5; count of bases not matched to a gene: 7. The CDR3 region has the DNA TGTGCCAGTAGTATACAGGGGGCGAGGGTGACCGGGGAGCTGTTTTTT. Translating it yields CASSIQGARVTGELFF.

This rearrangement joins TRBV5-1 to TRBJ1-6; maybe TRBD1 (6 bases). The CDR3 runs to 14 residues. Germline V gene lookup returns CDR1 SGHRS and CDR2 YFSETQ. V was pared by 5 bases and J by 5 bases, with 11 bases between. The DNA of the CDR3 is TGCGCCAGCAGTCAGACAGGAGATAATTCACCCCTCCACTTT. It encodes CASSQTGDNSPLHF.

The CDR3 here is CASSPGGGIVYGYTF. The CDR3 bases are TGTGCCAGCAGCCCAGGTGGGGGCATAGTCTATGGCTACACCTTC. This chain connects TRBV7-2 to TRBJ1-2; weak D call: TRBD1 (6 bases). V lost 5 bases and J 4 bases, leaving 17 bases between the germline ends. Germline V gene sequence: CDR1 SGHTA, CDR2 FQGNSA. The CDR3 extends over 15 amino acids.

The count of this clone is one. The chain has TRBV13 and TRBJ1-1; D is possibly TRBD1 (5 bases). Germline-derived CDR1 and CDR2 are PRHDT and FYEKMQ (reference sequence). The CDR3 covers 14 residues. V was trimmed by 5 bases and J by 3 bases, leaving 13 bases between them. CDR3 bases: TGTGCCAGCAGCGGGGGGACGGTGTACACTGAAGCTTTCTTT. Its translation is CASSGGTVYTEAFF.

This chain joins TRBV7-2 and TRBJ2-2; 7 bases match TRBD1. CDR1 and CDR2 (germline): SGHTA, FQGNSA. CDR3 size: 15 residues. Trimming removed 1 base from V and 4 bases from J; junction bases left unmatched: 3. This chain's CDR3 is CASSLEGQTTGELFF. CDR3 bases: TGTGCCAGCAGCTTAGAGGGACAGACCACCGGGGAGCTGTTTTTT.

Only a few counts were recorded for this clone. CDR3 DNA sequence: TGTGCCACCAGCAGAGGAAACAGGGGCCAAGAGACCCAGTACTTC. Protein sequence: CATSRGNRGQETQYF. The chain joins TRBV15 to TRBJ2-5; TRBD1 aligns across 7 bases. CDR3 size: 15 residues. J gave up 1 base and V 1 base, and 3 bases lay outside the gene matches. The germline V gene has CDR1 LNHNV and CDR2 YYDKDF (reference sequence).

The chain has TRBV11-3 and TRBJ1-1; TRBD1 agrees at 7 bases. Trimming cost V 1 base and J 11 bases; bases outside gene matches: 4. The CDR3 runs to 12 residues. Looked up from germline, CDR1 is SGHNT and CDR2 is YENEEA. The chain's CDR3 is CASSLGQGGAFF. The DNA for the CDR3 is TGTGCCAGCAGCTTAGGCCAGGGGGGCGCTTTCTTT.

The chain carries TRBV11-3 and TRBJ1-1, with unresolved D. CDR1 is SGHNT, CDR2 YENEEA, per germline. The V gene lost 5 bases and the J gene lost 6 bases, with 13 bases spanning the gap. This CDR3 contains 13 residues. Here the CDR3 DNA reads TGTGCCAGCAGCCCCGGAGGACGGGCTGAAGCTTTCTTT. Its translation: CASSPGGRAEAFF.

The chain uses TRBV6-1 and TRBJ1-2; the D gene is possibly TRBD1 (6 bases). Germline assignment: CDR1 MNHNS and CDR2 SASEGT. V lost 4 bases and J 8 bases, leaving 17 bases between the germline ends. This CDR3 spans 14 amino acids. The CDR3 protein is CASSVDQGRRGYTF. The CDR3 nucleotides are TGTGCCAGCAGTGTCGATCAGGGGCGGCGGGGCTACACCTTC.

The chain is built from TRBV19 and TRBJ2-2; TRBD1 matches 8 bases. The germline CDR1 and CDR2 sequences are LNHDA and SQIVND (reference sequence). The CDR3 totals 18 residues. The V segment lost 7 bases and the J segment 3 bases; nucleotides outside the gene matches: 16. The CDR3 DNA reads as TGTGCCAGTACTAAACTAAGGGGCAGGGGGCATTACACCGGGGAGCTGTTTTTT. Its protein is CASTKLRGRGHYTGELFF. Filled out from reference TRBV19 and TRBJ2-2, the complete variable domain reads DGGITQSPKYLFRKEGQNVTLSCEQNLNHDAMYWYRQDPGQGLRLIYYSQIVNDFQKGDIAEGYSVSREKKESFPLTVTSAQKNPTAFYLCASTKLRGRGHYTGELFFGEGSRLTVL.

This chain connects TRBV5-1 to TRBJ2-5; D is perhaps TRBD1 (6 bases). The ends were cut back, 1 base at V and 4 bases at J, with 11 bases in the middle. The CDR3 covers 14 residues. Per the germline V gene, CDR1 is SGHRS and CDR2 is YFSETQ. As DNA, the CDR3 is TGCGCCAGCAGCTTGACAGGGCCTCTAGAGACCCAGTACTTC. Amino acid sequence: CASSLTGPLETQYF.

J is TRBJ1-1 and V is TRBV6-1; the D gene is possibly TRBD1 (6 bases). CDR1 and CDR2 (germline): MNHNS, SASEGT. This CDR3 has 13 residues. V lost 2 bases and J lost 7, with 11 bases in between. CDR3: CASSENRAVEAFF. The CDR3 DNA reads TGTGCCAGCAGTGAAAACAGGGCCGTTGAAGCTTTCTTT.

The chain combines TRBV6-5 with TRBJ1-3; 8 nucleotides align to TRBD1. CDR3 length equals 15 residues. The trim removed 6 bases at V and 2 bases at J, leaving 6 bases unmatched. Germline CDR1 and CDR2: MNHEY and SVGAGI. For the CDR3, the DNA is TGTGCCAGCAGATTTGACAGGGGAACTGGAAACACCATATATTTT. Its translation: CASRFDRGTGNTIYF.

The chain has TRBV28 and TRBJ1-4; the D is unclear. The CDR3 runs to 14 residues. The germline V gene has CDR1 MDHEN and CDR2 SYDVKM. Trimming left V 5 bases short and J 8 bases short, with 15 bases between. The CDR3 loop reads CASSGPRVEEKLFF. The CDR3 DNA follows: TGTGCCAGCAGTGGACCCCGGGTAGAGGAAAAACTGTTTTTT.

The chain couples TRBV6-1 to TRBJ1-5, with 9 bases fitting TRBD1. Looked up from germline, CDR1 is MNHNS and CDR2 is SASEGT. The CDR3 is made up of 18 amino acids. With 1 base clipped from V and 2 bases from J, the junction kept 9 bases outside the gene matches. This CDR3 is CASSEGTGAWGGNQPQHF. CDR3 DNA: TGTGCCAGCAGTGAAGGGACAGGGGCCTGGGGTGGCAATCAGCCCCAGCATTTT.

CDR3 DNA: TGTGCCAGCAGTTTGTCCACTGGGGCCAACGTCCTGACTTTC. It encodes CASSLSTGANVLTF. This chain connects TRBV6-6 to TRBJ2-6; no clear D gene. The germline V and J ends were trimmed by 4 bases and 2 bases, with 6 bases remaining between them. The V gene's germline CDR1 is MNHNY and CDR2 SVGAGI (reference sequence). The CDR3 loop spans 14 amino acids.

This clone was detected a few times. This chain links TRBV25-1 with TRBJ2-1; D might be TRBD2 (7 bases). The CDR3 extends over 14 amino acids. CDR1 and CDR2 from the germline V gene are MGHDK and SYGVNS. Trimming shortened V by 8 bases and J by 9 bases, and 20 bases separated the two germline ends. The CDR3 DNA reads TGTGCCAGCTCCCCCGGGGCGGGGGCGGTTGAGCAGTTCTTC. Translation: CASSPGAGAVEQFF. Combining the CDR3 with reference TRBV25-1 and TRBJ2-1 gives the whole variable domain EADIYQTPRYLVIGTGKKITLECSQTMGHDKMYWYQQDPGMELHLIHYSYGVNSTEKGDLSSESTVSRIRTEHFPLTLESARPSHTSQYLCASSPGAGAVEQFFGPGTRLTVL.

This chain uses TRBV15 with TRBJ2-1; 11 bases match TRBD1. The CDR3 runs to 18 residues. With V trimmed by 5 bases and J by 8 bases, 17 bases remained unmatched. CDR1 and CDR2 (germline): LNHNV, YYDKDF (reference sequence). The CDR3 reads CATSHGRTGTGGFDEQFF. The CDR3, as DNA: TGTGCCACCAGCCATGGACGTACCGGGACAGGGGGTTTCGATGAGCAGTTCTTC.

This clone was seen a single time. The chain links TRBV4-3 to TRBJ2-5; either TRBD1 or TRBD2 may fit D (6 bases each). Looked up from germline, CDR1 is LGHNA and CDR2 is YSLEER. With 1 base removed from V and 5 bases from J, the gap between germline ends came to 17 bases. The CDR3 length is 16 residues. CDR3 coding DNA: TGCGCCAGCAGCCAAGTGGGTGGCAGGGGAGGCGAGACCCAGTACTTC. Translation gives CASSQVGGRGGETQYF.

The chain carries TRBV2 and TRBJ2-1, with D perhaps TRBD1 or TRBD2 (6 bases each). This CDR3 is 13 amino acids long. Germline CDR1 SNHLY, CDR2 FYNNEI. Trimming cost V 9 bases and J 15 bases, with 24 bases left between them. The CDR3 spells CASKEGGADSRFF. The CDR3 coding sequence is TGTGCCAGTAAAGAGGGGGGAGCGGACTCCCGGTTCTTC. The complete variable domain, with remaining parts taken from reference TRBV2 and TRBJ2-1, reads EPEVTQTPSHQVTQMGQEVILRCVPISNHLYFYWYRQILGQKVEFLVSFYNNEISEKSEIFDDQFSVERPDGSNFTLKIRSTKLEDSAMYFCASKEGGADSRFFGPGTRLTVL.

V and J are TRBV7-6 and TRBJ1-1, with D perhaps TRBD1 (5 bases). Germline V CDR1 and CDR2: SGHVS, FNYEAQ. Trimming left V 1 base short and J 4 bases short, with 10 bases between. This CDR3 region has 14 residues. The CDR3 DNA sequence: TGTGCCAGCAGCTTAGGGGGCAGAACCACTGAAGCTTTCTTT. It translates to CASSLGGRTTEAFF.

The gene calls are TRBV5-1 and TRBJ2-3, with TRBD1 matching over 10 bases. The V gene end was trimmed by 1 base and the J gene end by 6 bases; junction bases not matched to a gene: 5. Germline V gives CDR1 SGHRS, CDR2 YFSETQ. The CDR3 covers 15 residues. The CDR3 coding sequence is TGCGCCAGCAGCTTGCACGGGACAGGGGCGGATACGCAGTATTTT. Translated, it gives CASSLHGTGADTQYF.

The chain couples TRBV19 to TRBJ2-3; D is perhaps TRBD2 (5 bases). The CDR3 has 12 residues. V was cut by 6 bases and J by 6 bases, with 10 bases left in between. The germline V gene has CDR1 LNHDA and CDR2 SQIVND (reference sequence). The CDR3 sequence is CASRQSGDTQYF. CDR3 DNA sequence: TGTGCCAGTAGACAATCGGGGGATACGCAGTATTTT.

This chain connects TRBV5-6 to TRBJ1-3; 8 nucleotides match TRBD1. Losses at the gene ends were 3 bases for V and 8 bases for J; bases not matched to a gene: 13. Per germline, CDR1 SGHDT and CDR2 YYEEEE. There are 16 residues in the CDR3. The CDR3 protein is CASSSLRTGTGDTIYF. CDR3 DNA sequence: TGTGCCAGCAGCTCCCTGCGGACAGGGACGGGAGACACCATATATTTT. Using reference TRBV5-6 and TRBJ1-3 for the parts outside the CDR3, the full variable domain is DAGVTQSPTHLIKTRGQQVTLRCSPKSGHDTVSWYQQALGQGPQFIFQYYEEEERQRGNFPDRFSGHQFPNYSSELNVNALLLGDSALYLCASSSLRTGTGDTIYFGEGSWLTVV.

The chain employs TRBV27 and TRBJ1-1; a possible D gene is TRBD1 (6 bases). The CDR3 extends over 12 amino acids. Germline CDR1 reads MNHEY; CDR2 reads SMNVEV (reference sequence). The V end was cut by 5 bases, the J end by 10 bases, with 14 bases between. The CDR3 sequence is CASSRLQGSAFF. DNA of the CDR3: TGTGCCAGCAGTCGATTACAGGGTTCAGCTTTCTTT.

This clone was observed a single time. This chain connects TRBV14 to TRBJ1-4, with TRBD1 as a possible D gene (6 bases). In germline, CDR1 is SGHDN, CDR2 FVKESK. This CDR3 spans 13 amino acids. Deletions cut 4 bases from V and 11 bases from J, with 14 bases between. CDR3 amino acids: CASSLRGTMKLFF. CDR3 nucleotide sequence: TGTGCCAGCAGCCTTAGGGGGACTATGAAACTGTTTTTT.

This chain uses TRBV6-1 with TRBJ1-2; D perhaps matches TRBD1 (6 bases). Germline CDR1 and CDR2: MNHNS and SASEGT. The CDR3 is 15 amino acids. The V gene lost 0 bases and the J gene lost 0 bases, with 8 bases spanning the gap. CDR3 in amino acids: CASSEAGGPNYGYTF. The CDR3, as DNA: TGTGCCAGCAGTGAAGCGGGGGGCCCTAACTATGGCTACACCTTC.